Shown below are 24 T cell receptor beta chains from a single sample sequenced in a study of blood T cell repertoires in COVID-19. TCRdb's table, derived via immunoSEQ multiplex PCR, lists solely in-frame clones and lacks some. The sample holds approximately 220,000 clones, less than 90% seen once. What was sequenced was peripheral blood. These receptors originate from a middle-aged man with acute or convalescent COVID-19.

The chain links TRBV27 to TRBJ2-7; TRBD2 matches 8 bases. The V segment lost 6 bases and the J segment 1 base; nucleotides outside the gene matches: 8. Germline assignment: CDR1 MNHEY and CDR2 SMNVEV (reference sequence). The CDR3 length is 15 residues. CDR3 in amino acids: CASRSSGSPSYEQYF. The CDR3 DNA reads as TGTGCCAGCAGATCCAGCGGGAGCCCATCCTACGAGCAGTACTTC.

The gene calls are TRBV18 and TRBJ1-1; the match to TRBD1 covers 7 bases. This CDR3 region has 15 residues. V gave up 1 base and J gave up 1 base; unmatched junction bases: 3. CDR1 KGHSH and CDR2 LQKENI come from the germline V gene. The CDR3 sequence is CASSPRRDRNTEAFF. As DNA, the CDR3 is TGTGCCAGCTCACCACGGAGGGACAGGAACACTGAAGCTTTCTTT. Together with reference TRBV18 and TRBJ1-1, the CDR3 gives the full variable domain: NAGVMQNPRHLVRRRGQEARLRCSPMKGHSHVYWYRQLPEEGLKFMVYLQKENIIDESGMPKERFSAEFPKEGPSILRIQQVVRGDSAAYFCASSPRRDRNTEAFFGQGTRLTVV.

The chain links TRBV29-1 to TRBJ2-7; 12 bases agree with TRBD2. The CDR3 is 13 residues long. Germline V gene sequence: CDR1 SQVTM, CDR2 ANQGSEA. Losses at the gene ends were 6 bases for V and 0 bases for J; bases not matched to a gene: 0. As DNA, the CDR3 is TGCAGCGTGGGACTAGCGGGCTCCTACGAGCAGTACTTC. Amino acids: CSVGLAGSYEQYF.

V gene TRBV27 combines with J gene TRBJ2-7, with 9 bases aligning to TRBD1. Germline CDR1 reads MNHEY; CDR2 reads SMNVEV (reference sequence). The CDR3 totals 13 residues. Unmatched junction bases numbered 3, after V lost 4 bases and J lost 5 bases. CDR3 protein: CASSWTGANEQYF. The DNA for the CDR3 is TGTGCCAGCAGTTGGACAGGGGCCAACGAGCAGTACTTC.

This clone was recorded once. V gene TRBV6-6 combines with J gene TRBJ2-4, with 9 bases identical to TRBD1. The ends lost 5 bases at V and 4 bases at J; junction bases unmatched: 3. Germline lookup yields CDR1 MNHNY and CDR2 SVGAGI (reference sequence). This CDR3 has 14 residues. CDR3 region: CASSPGQGKNIQYF. The CDR3 nucleotides are TGTGCCAGCAGTCCGGGACAGGGTAAAAACATTCAGTACTTC.

The rearrangement links TRBV28 to TRBJ1-1; 8 nucleotides align to TRBD1. Germline lookup yields CDR1 MDHEN and CDR2 SYDVKM. The CDR3 totals 15 residues. J was trimmed by 5 bases and V by 3 bases; bases with no gene match: 8. CDR3 loop: CASSFDEQGVTEAFF. In nucleotides, the CDR3 is TGTGCCAGCAGTTTTGACGAACAGGGGGTGACTGAAGCTTTCTTT.

The chain links TRBV11-2 to TRBJ2-7; 7 bases agree with TRBD1. Per germline, CDR1 SGHAT and CDR2 FQNNGV. The length of the CDR3 is 15 residues. J was trimmed by 3 bases and V by 1 base; bases with no gene match: 6. The CDR3 sequence is CASSLVGDSFYEQYF. In nucleotides, the CDR3 is TGTGCCAGCAGCTTAGTTGGGGACAGTTTCTACGAGCAGTACTTC.

The chain has TRBV19 and TRBJ1-5, with TRBD1 matching over 9 bases. This CDR3 spans 13 amino acids. The V segment lost 4 bases and the J segment 11 bases; nucleotides outside the gene matches: 6. The germline CDR1 and CDR2 sequences are LNHDA and SQIVND (reference sequence). The CDR3 here is CASSTRTGESQHF. CDR3 nucleotides: TGTGCCAGTAGTACTCGGACAGGGGAGTCCCAGCATTTT.

V gene TRBV5-6 combines with J gene TRBJ2-7; TRBD1 matches at 10 bases. This CDR3 is 16 amino acids long. V shed 0 bases, J shed 7 bases, and the junction held 10 bases outside the gene matches. Germline V gene lookup returns CDR1 SGHDT and CDR2 YYEEEE. The CDR3 nucleotides are TGTGCCAGCAGCTTGGGGGCAGGGACAGGGGTTTGGGAGCAGTACTTC. Its protein product is CASSLGAGTGVWEQYF.

The V and J genes are TRBV2 and TRBJ2-3, with 11 bases aligning to TRBD1. Per the germline V gene, CDR1 is SNHLY and CDR2 is FYNNEI. The ends lost 6 bases at V and 1 base at J; junction bases unmatched: 3. The CDR3 is 15 amino acids. CDR3 in DNA: TGTGCCAGCAGAACGGGACAGGGGGGCACAGATACGCAGTATTTT. It codes for CASRTGQGGTDTQYF.

CDR3 sequence reads: CASSLAGGPEAFF. As DNA, the CDR3 is TGTGCCAGCAGCTTGGCGGGAGGGCCCGAAGCTTTCTTT. The rearrangement joins TRBV5-4 to TRBJ1-1, with D uncertain. V lost 0 bases and J 8 bases, leaving 11 bases between the germline ends. From germline, CDR1 is SGHNT and CDR2 YYREEE (reference sequence). This CDR3 contains 13 residues.

This clone appeared once. This chain links TRBV28 with TRBJ2-7, with unresolved D. The ends were cut back, 2 bases at V and 2 bases at J, with 7 bases in the middle. The CDR3 spans 13 residues. Germline assignment: CDR1 MDHEN and CDR2 SYDVKM. CDR3: CASSLTFTYEQYF. The CDR3 DNA sequence: TGTGCCAGCAGTTTAACATTTACCTACGAGCAGTACTTC.

CDR3 sequence reads: CASSFLWGRGTGELFF. CDR3 coding DNA: TGTGCCAGCAGTTTTCTTTGGGGGCGCGGTACCGGGGAGCTGTTTTTT. The chain uses TRBV28 and TRBJ2-2; perhaps TRBD1 as D (6 bases). In germline, CDR1 is MDHEN, CDR2 SYDVKM. V lost 3 bases to trimming and J lost 5 bases, with 16 bases between them. The CDR3 consists of 16 residues.

Here the CDR3 DNA reads TGTGCCAGCAGCCAAGTTGCAGATCAAGAGACCCAGTACTTC. It translates to CASSQVADQETQYF. The rearrangement uses TRBV3-1 (or the pseudogene TRBV3-2) and TRBJ2-5, with D hard to call. V lost 1 base and J 2 bases, leaving 8 bases between the germline ends. The CDR3 has 14 residues. Per the germline V gene, CDR1 is LGHDT and CDR2 is YNNKEL (reference sequence).

The J gene is TRBJ1-2, the V gene TRBV19; the D is unclear. V was cut by 0 bases and J by 7 bases, with 9 bases left in between. This CDR3 region has 13 residues. Per germline, CDR1 LNHDA and CDR2 SQIVND (reference sequence). CDR3 in amino acids: CASSIEGRIGYTF. The DNA for the CDR3 is TGTGCCAGTAGTATAGAAGGGAGGATTGGCTACACCTTC.

The chain recombines TRBV5-1 with TRBJ1-1, with D perhaps matching TRBD1 (5 bases). Trimming shortened V by 3 bases and J by 0 bases, and 15 bases separated the two germline ends. This CDR3 comprises 16 residues. CDR1 is SGHRS and CDR2 is YFSETQ in the germline V gene. CDR3 residues: CASSSLGEGMNTEAFF. In nucleotides, the CDR3 is TGCGCCAGCAGCTCTCTCGGGGAGGGGATGAACACTGAAGCTTTCTTT. Full variable domain (missing parts from reference TRBV5-1 and TRBJ1-1): KAGVTQTPRYLIKTRGQQVTLSCSPISGHRSVSWYQQTPGQGLQFLFEYFSETQRNKGNFPGRFSGRQFSNSRSEMNVSTLELGDSALYLCASSSLGEGMNTEAFFGQGTRLTVV.

This rearrangement joins TRBV13 to TRBJ2-2; D uncertain. This CDR3 region has 15 residues. The germline CDR1 and CDR2 sequences are PRHDT and FYEKMQ (reference sequence). Between the trimmed V and J ends, which lost 7 bases and 3 bases, there was a span of 15 bases. The CDR3 DNA is TGTGCCAGCAATGAAGCTTTCCGGGACACCGGGGAGCTGTTTTTT. Translated: CASNEAFRDTGELFF.

The chain couples TRBV18 to TRBJ1-4; D unclear. Germline V lookup: CDR1 KGHSH, CDR2 LQKENI. The CDR3 length is 13 residues. V dropped 0 bases and J dropped 5 bases, with 4 bases sitting between them. The CDR3 DNA is TGTGCCAGCTCACCACCGGCAAATGAAAAACTGTTTTTT. Amino acids: CASSPPANEKLFF.

V usage is TRBV9 and J usage is TRBJ2-1; D may be TRBD2 (6 bases). The length of the CDR3 is 15 residues. Germline V CDR1 and CDR2: SGDLS, YYNGEE. Deletions cut 4 bases from V and 7 bases from J, with 18 bases between. CDR3 sequence: CASSLAAGFLNEQFF. Written as DNA, the CDR3 is TGTGCCAGCAGCCTCGCGGCGGGGTTCCTTAATGAGCAGTTCTTC.

This clone appeared once. The junction does not match germline at one end; this may be a read error. The chain recombines TRBV6-4 with TRBJ2-5; 7 nucleotides agree with TRBD1. Germline CDR1 reads MRHNA; CDR2 reads SNTAGT. The CDR3 runs to 14 residues. The CDR3 loop is CASSYSGQQETQYF. The CDR3 nucleotides read TGTGCCAGCAGTTACTCGGGACAGCAAGAGACCCAGTACTTC.

The rearrangement uses TRBV12-3 or TRBV12-4 and TRBJ2-1; 7 nucleotides agree with TRBD1. CDR3 length: 13 amino acids. Germline trimming cut 4 bases from V and 3 bases from J; bases unmatched to any gene: 0. The CDR3 loop is CASSYRGYNEQFF. CDR3 coding DNA: TGTGCCAGCAGTTACAGGGGCTACAATGAGCAGTTCTTC.

The rearrangement links TRBV3-1 (or the pseudogene TRBV3-2) to TRBJ2-7; D remains ambiguous. Trimming left V 1 base short and J 2 bases short, with 6 bases between. The germline V gene encodes CDR1 LGHDT and CDR2 YNNKEL (reference sequence). The CDR3 runs to 13 residues. As DNA, the CDR3 is TGTGCCAGCAGCCAAGCGGGTCCCTACGAGCAGTACTTC. Translation gives CASSQAGPYEQYF.

The chain combines TRBV7-8 with TRBJ2-7; 10 nucleotides line up with TRBD1. Germline CDR1 SGHVS, CDR2 FQNEAQ. The junction had 8 bases not matched to a gene; V was cut back by 4 bases and J by 5 bases. CDR3 size: 15 residues. In DNA, the CDR3 is TGTGCCAGCAGCTCACCGGGACAGGGGATCCACGAGCAGTACTTC. It translates to CASSSPGQGIHEQYF.

V is TRBV2 and J is TRBJ1-6; D might be TRBD1 (6 bases). The CDR3 extends over 14 amino acids. CDR1 is SNHLY, CDR2 FYNNEI, per germline. Deletions cut 8 bases from V and 5 bases from J, with 13 bases between. The DNA for the CDR3 is TGTGCCAGCCGGCCGACAGGCGATAATTCACCCCTCCACTTT. This codes for CASRPTGDNSPLHF.